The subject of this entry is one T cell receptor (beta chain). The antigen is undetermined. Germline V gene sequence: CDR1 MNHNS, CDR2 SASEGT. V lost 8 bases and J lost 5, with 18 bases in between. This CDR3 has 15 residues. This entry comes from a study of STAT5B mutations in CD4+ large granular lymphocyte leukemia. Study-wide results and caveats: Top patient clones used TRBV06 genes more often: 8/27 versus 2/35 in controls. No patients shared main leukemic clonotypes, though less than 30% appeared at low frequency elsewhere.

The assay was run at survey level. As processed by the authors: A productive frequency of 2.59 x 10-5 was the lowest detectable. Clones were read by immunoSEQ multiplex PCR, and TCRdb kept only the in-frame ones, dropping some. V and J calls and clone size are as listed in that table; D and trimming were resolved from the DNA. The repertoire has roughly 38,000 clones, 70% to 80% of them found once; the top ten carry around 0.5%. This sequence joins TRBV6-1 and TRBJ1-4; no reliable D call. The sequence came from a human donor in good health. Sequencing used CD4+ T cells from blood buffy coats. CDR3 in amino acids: CASVPRGLENEKLFF. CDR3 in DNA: TGTGCCAGCGTTCCCCGCGGACTAGAAAATGAAAAACTGTTTTTT.